Below are 27 T cell receptor beta chains sequenced from a single sample in a study of shared clonotypes between healthy human individuals. Assay used: immunoSEQ multiplex PCR; TCRdb lists only in-frame clones, some missing. The sample has approximately 2,300,000 clones, 85% to 95% seen once. Sequenced input: naive CD4+ T cells from PBMCs. Subset denoted: CD45RA+ positively selected. The receptors were sampled from a man between 18 and 35 years old in good health. Some clones in this sample may be carry-over from other donors' samples.

This sequence joins TRBV7-3 and TRBJ2-1; 10 bases are a match to TRBD2. CDR3 length equals 16 residues. Germline V gene data show CDR1 as SGHTA and CDR2 as FQGTGA. The V and J ends lost 1 base and 5 bases, in that order; junction bases with no gene match: 5. The DNA of the CDR3 is TGTGCCAGCAGCTTAAGGCCTAGCGGGAGAGACAATGAGCAGTTCTTC. Amino acid sequence: CASSLRPSGRDNEQFF.

Only a few counts were recorded for this clone. J is TRBJ1-1 and V is TRBV28, with D possibly being TRBD1 (5 bases). This CDR3 has 13 residues. The germline CDR1 and CDR2 sequences are MDHEN and SYDVKM. V was trimmed by 8 bases and J by 5 bases, leaving 15 bases between them. In DNA form, the CDR3 reads TGTGCCAGCTTCCAGGGAGAGTGGACTGAAGCTTTCTTT. Its translation: CASFQGEWTEAFF. The whole variable domain, filled in from reference TRBV28 and TRBJ1-1, reads DVKVTQSSRYLVKRTGEKVFLECVQDMDHENMFWYRQDPGLGLRLIYFSYDVKMKEKGDIPEGYSVSREKKERFSLILESASTNQTSMYLCASFQGEWTEAFFGQGTRLTVV.

This clone appeared a single time. CDR3 sequence: CASSPRGVQGAFETQYF. For the CDR3, the DNA is TGTGCCAGCAGTCCCCGGGGAGTACAGGGGGCCTTCGAGACCCAGTACTTC. This chain connects TRBV27 to TRBJ2-5, with 9 bases identical to TRBD1. Germline CDR1 reads MNHEY; CDR2 reads SMNVEV (reference sequence). Trimming cost V 5 bases and J 5 bases; bases outside gene matches: 15. The length of the CDR3 is 17 residues.

A remark on this clone: This CDR3 is also generated by other DNA sequences in the sample. V is TRBV7-9 and J is TRBJ1-5, with 9 bases matching TRBD1. Losses at the gene ends were 5 bases for V and 7 bases for J; bases not matched to a gene: 3. The CDR3 consists of 13 residues. Germline CDR1 and CDR2: SEHNR and FQNEAQ (reference sequence). CDR3 nucleotides: TGTGCCAGCAGCAGACAGGGGGGACAGCCCCAGCATTTT. It is translated as CASSRQGGQPQHF.

This clone appeared once. Other DNA sequences in this specimen translate into the identical CDR3. The chain is built from TRBV28 and TRBJ2-2; D uncertain. There are 12 residues in the CDR3. V was clipped by 4 bases and J by 5 bases, with 5 bases between them. The germline CDR1 and CDR2 sequences are MDHEN and SYDVKM. CDR3 protein: CASSSLTGELFF. CDR3 DNA: TGTGCCAGCAGTTCACTGACCGGGGAGCTGTTTTTT. The complete variable domain, with remaining parts taken from reference TRBV28 and TRBJ2-2, reads DVKVTQSSRYLVKRTGEKVFLECVQDMDHENMFWYRQDPGLGLRLIYFSYDVKMKEKGDIPEGYSVSREKKERFSLILESASTNQTSMYLCASSSLTGELFFGEGSRLTVL.

The chain combines TRBV10-3 with TRBJ1-2; D is uncertain. V shed 0 bases and J shed 6 bases, with 8 bases lying between them. The CDR3 sequence is 13 residues long. Germline lookup yields CDR1 ENHRY and CDR2 SYGVKD. The CDR3 loop reads CAISESRPDGYTF. The CDR3 nucleotides read TGTGCCATCAGTGAGTCGAGGCCCGATGGCTACACCTTC.

V gene TRBV7-2 combines with J gene TRBJ1-2, with no clear D. Trimming took 1 base from V and 6 from J, leaving 9 bases between them. The CDR3 sequence is 13 residues long. The germline CDR1 and CDR2 sequences are SGHTA and FQGNSA. The CDR3 DNA sequence: TGTGCCAGCAGCTTAGAGGGATTGGATGGCTACACCTTC. It codes for CASSLEGLDGYTF.

This rearrangement joins TRBV10-1 to TRBJ2-7; a possible D gene is TRBD2 (5 bases). Trimming shortened V by 3 bases and J by 5 bases, and 14 bases separated the two germline ends. This CDR3 is 14 amino acids long. Per germline, CDR1 WNHNN and CDR2 SYGVQD (reference sequence). The DNA for the CDR3 is TGCGCCAGCAGTGACCGGGGAGTAATCGACGAGCAGTACTTC. This sequence encodes CASSDRGVIDEQYF.

This clone turned up a few times. The CDR3 region has the DNA TGTGCCACCAGGACTATAGACCATAGCAATCAGCCCCAGCATTTT. It translates to CATRTIDHSNQPQHF. This chain connects TRBV15 to TRBJ1-5; the D is unclear. The CDR3 covers 15 residues. CDR1 and CDR2 (germline): LNHNV, YYDKDF (reference sequence). V shed 6 bases and J shed 0 bases, with 12 bases lying between them. The full variable domain, rest sourced from reference TRBV15 and TRBJ1-5, is DAMVIQNPRYQVTQFGKPVTLSCSQTLNHNVMYWYQQKSSQAPKLLFHYYDKDFNNEADTPDNFQSRRPNTSFCFLDIRSPGLGDTAMYLCATRTIDHSNQPQHFGDGTRLSIL.

About this clone itself: Other nucleotide sequences in the sample specify the same CDR3. The CDR3 here is CASSLTGIDTQYF. CDR3 nucleotides: TGCGCCAGCAGCTTAACAGGGATAGATACGCAGTATTTT. This sequence joins TRBV5-1 and TRBJ2-3, with a tentative D call TRBD1 (6 bases). Germline V CDR1 and CDR2: SGHRS, YFSETQ. The length of the CDR3 is 13 residues. V was clipped by 2 bases and J by 5 bases, with 9 bases between them. Complete variable domain (other parts from reference TRBV5-1 and TRBJ2-3): KAGVTQTPRYLIKTRGQQVTLSCSPISGHRSVSWYQQTPGQGLQFLFEYFSETQRNKGNFPGRFSGRQFSNSRSEMNVSTLELGDSALYLCASSLTGIDTQYFGPGTRLTVL.

With regard to this clone: This specimen includes other DNA sequences encoding the same CDR3. CDR3 coding DNA: TGCGCCAGCAGCTTCGGACAGGGTTCTACCGGGGAGCTGTTTTTT. Protein product: CASSFGQGSTGELFF. The rearrangement uses TRBV5-1 and TRBJ2-2; TRBD1 matches 8 bases. CDR1 is SGHRS, CDR2 YFSETQ, per germline. The CDR3 length is 15 residues. The ends lost 2 bases at V and 5 bases at J; junction bases unmatched: 5.

This clone was seen just once. J is TRBJ2-5 and V is TRBV9; D unresolved. The germline gives CDR1 SGDLS, CDR2 YYNGEE. This CDR3 is built from 15 residues. The V gene lost 0 bases and the J gene lost 3 bases, with 12 bases spanning the gap. The CDR3 sequence: CASSVGPALKETQYF. The CDR3, as DNA: TGTGCCAGCAGCGTAGGCCCCGCCCTGAAAGAGACCCAGTACTTC.

J is TRBJ2-6 and V is TRBV28, with D maybe TRBD2 (6 bases). This CDR3 contains 16 residues. V lost 2 bases, J lost 2 bases, and 10 bases lay in between. The germline V gene has CDR1 MDHEN and CDR2 SYDVKM. CDR3 loop: CASSLGLPTGANVLTF. In DNA, the CDR3 is TGTGCCAGCAGTTTAGGACTACCAACTGGGGCCAACGTCCTGACTTTC.

The chain has TRBV28 and TRBJ2-1; 11 positions agree with TRBD2. The J segment lost 6 bases and the V segment lost 5 bases, leaving 9 bases of the junction unmatched. This CDR3 is built from 16 residues. Germline V gene data show CDR1 as MDHEN and CDR2 as SYDVKM. The CDR3 sequence is CASSTFSGRAFNEQFF. The CDR3 bases are TGTGCCAGCAGTACCTTTAGCGGGAGGGCCTTCAATGAGCAGTTCTTC.

The V and J genes are TRBV6-5 and TRBJ2-5, with D unclear. Trimming shortened V by 7 bases and J by 4 bases, and 13 bases separated the two germline ends. This CDR3 has 13 amino acids. The germline gives CDR1 MNHEY, CDR2 SVGAGI. The CDR3 nucleotides are TGTGCCAGCACTCTAGGGTCCGGAGAGACCCAGTACTTC. Translated, it gives CASTLGSGETQYF.

This clone was picked up one time. The rearrangement uses TRBV18 and TRBJ2-7; D might be TRBD1 (5 bases). The CDR3 consists of 13 residues. The V end lost 5 bases, the J end lost 3 bases, and 11 bases lay between the germline ends. Germline lookup yields CDR1 KGHSH and CDR2 LQKENI. The chain's CDR3 is CASSSRQFYEQYF. CDR3 nucleotide sequence: TGTGCCAGCTCATCGAGACAGTTCTACGAGCAGTACTTC.

The genes are TRBV9 and TRBJ1-6; 9 bases are shared with TRBD1. Germline V gene sequence: CDR1 SGDLS, CDR2 YYNGEE. V shed 3 bases and J 8 bases; nucleotides not matched to a gene: 3. This CDR3 spans 14 amino acids. CDR3 coding DNA: TGTGCCAGCAGCGACAGACAGGGGGATTCACCCCTCCACTTT. Translating it yields CASSDRQGDSPLHF. Based on the CDR3 plus reference TRBV9 and TRBJ1-6, the full variable domain is DSGVTQTPKHLITATGQRVTLRCSPRSGDLSVYWYQQSLDQGLQFLIQYYNGEERAKGNILERFSAQQFPDLHSELNLSSLELGDSALYFCASSDRQGDSPLHFGNGTRLTVT.

This rearrangement joins TRBV29-1 to TRBJ2-7; possibly TRBD1 for D (5 bases). Trimming cost V 4 bases and J 2 bases, with 12 bases left between them. This CDR3 has 13 residues. In germline, CDR1 is SQVTM, CDR2 ANQGSEA. The CDR3 DNA is TGCAGCGTTGCCCAGGGAACGGCCTACGAGCAGTACTTC. The encoded protein is CSVAQGTAYEQYF.

V usage is TRBV27 and J usage is TRBJ2-7; TRBD2 matches 9 bases. This CDR3 contains 15 residues. V dropped 4 bases and J dropped 6; count of bases not matched to a gene: 10. CDR1 and CDR2 (germline): MNHEY, SMNVEV (reference sequence). The CDR3 DNA reads TGTGCCAGCAGTTCCATTTTAGCGGGGGCAGGCGAGCAGTACTTC. Encoded protein: CASSSILAGAGEQYF.

This chain uses TRBV7-3 with TRBJ1-1, with TRBD1 as a possible D gene (5 bases). Germline assignment: CDR1 SGHTA and CDR2 FQGTGA. The V end was cut by 3 bases, the J end by 0 bases, with 23 bases between. This CDR3 spans 19 amino acids. The CDR3 DNA follows: TGTGCCAGCAGCTTGGGGGGGTTGGACCATAGGACCATGAACACTGAAGCTTTCTTT. Translated: CASSLGGLDHRTMNTEAFF.

V and J are TRBV25-1 and TRBJ1-1; D gene unclear. Trimming shortened V by 7 bases and J by 3 bases, and 12 bases separated the two germline ends. Germline CDR1 is MGHDK and CDR2 is SYGVNS. The CDR3 runs to 13 residues. CDR3 amino acids: CASIPAGYTEAFF. CDR3 sequence (DNA): TGTGCCAGCATCCCGGCGGGCTACACTGAAGCTTTCTTT. Full variable domain (missing parts from reference TRBV25-1 and TRBJ1-1): EADIYQTPRYLVIGTGKKITLECSQTMGHDKMYWYQQDPGMELHLIHYSYGVNSTEKGDLSSESTVSRIRTEHFPLTLESARPSHTSQYLCASIPAGYTEAFFGQGTRLTVV.

To note about this clone: Additional DNA sequences in this sample encode the identical CDR3. The chain employs TRBV7-3 and TRBJ2-2; TRBD2 matches 13 bases. CDR1 SGHTA and CDR2 FQGTGA come from the germline V gene. V lost 5 bases and J lost 4; bases outside the gene matches: 4. The CDR3 length is 16 residues. The CDR3 nucleotides read TGTGCCAGCAGCCCCCGACTAGCGGGAGGCACCGGGGAGCTGTTTTTT. It codes for CASSPRLAGGTGELFF.

The chain employs TRBV9 and TRBJ2-4; 7 positions match TRBD2. The V gene's germline CDR1 is SGDLS and CDR2 YYNGEE. This CDR3 region has 15 residues. The V gene end was trimmed by 0 bases and the J gene end by 7 bases; junction bases not matched to a gene: 7. CDR3 sequence (DNA): TGTGCCAGCAGCGTAGAGGGAGGGGAGGTGAACATTCAGTACTTC. It is translated as CASSVEGGEVNIQYF. Together with reference TRBV9 and TRBJ2-4, the CDR3 gives the full variable domain: DSGVTQTPKHLITATGQRVTLRCSPRSGDLSVYWYQQSLDQGLQFLIQYYNGEERAKGNILERFSAQQFPDLHSELNLSSLELGDSALYFCASSVEGGEVNIQYFGAGTRLSVL.

This clone is a singleton in its sample. The V call is TRBV28, the J call TRBJ2-5, with D possibly TRBD2 on 5 matching bases. The J call may be faulty, since TRBJ2-7 better matches the DNA end. CDR1 and CDR2 (germline): MDHEN, SYDVKM. The CDR3 contains 14 residues. The CDR3 nucleotides read TGTGCCAGCTACCCCGGACGGGAAACCTACGAGCAGTACTTC. This codes for CASYPGRETYEQYF.

The V gene is TRBV28, the J gene TRBJ1-4; 10 nucleotides match TRBD1. This CDR3 has 21 amino acids. V shed 2 bases, J shed 2 bases, and the junction held 17 bases outside the gene matches. CDR1 is MDHEN, CDR2 SYDVKM, per germline. The CDR3 coding sequence is TGTGCCAGCAGTTTACCACCTAGGACAGGGGGATTTCGTCCGACTAATGAAAAACTGTTTTTT. Protein: CASSLPPRTGGFRPTNEKLFF.

V usage is TRBV5-5 and J usage is TRBJ2-6; D perhaps matches TRBD1 (5 bases). The CDR3 spans 15 residues. CDR1 and CDR2 (germline): SGHKS, YYEKEE (reference sequence). V lost 4 bases and J 1 base, leaving 9 bases between the germline ends. CDR3 sequence: CASSGPGSGANVLTF. CDR3 DNA sequence: TGTGCCAGCAGCGGGCCAGGGTCTGGGGCCAACGTCCTGACTTTC.

This chain connects TRBV6-5 to TRBJ2-3; possibly TRBD1 for D (5 bases). Between the trimmed V and J ends, which lost 2 bases and 0 bases, there was a span of 12 bases. The CDR3 runs to 16 residues. CDR1 and CDR2 from the germline V gene are MNHEY and SVGAGI. The DNA for the CDR3 is TGTGCCAGCAGTTACGGGGCGGAGATAAGCACAGATACGCAGTATTTT. Encoded protein: CASSYGAEISTDTQYF.